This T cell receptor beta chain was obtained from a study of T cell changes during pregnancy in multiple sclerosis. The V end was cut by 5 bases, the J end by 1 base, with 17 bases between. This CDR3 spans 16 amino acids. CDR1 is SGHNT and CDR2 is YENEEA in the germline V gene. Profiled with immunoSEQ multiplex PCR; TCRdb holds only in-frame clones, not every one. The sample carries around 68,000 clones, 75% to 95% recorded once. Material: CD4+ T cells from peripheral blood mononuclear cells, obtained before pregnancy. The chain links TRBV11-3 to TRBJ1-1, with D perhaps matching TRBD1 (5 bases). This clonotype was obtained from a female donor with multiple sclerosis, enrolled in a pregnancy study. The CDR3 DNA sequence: TGTGCCAGCAGCCGTGTGGTTGGGGGGAAGAACACTGAAGCTTTCTTT. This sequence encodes CASSRVVGGKNTEAFF.